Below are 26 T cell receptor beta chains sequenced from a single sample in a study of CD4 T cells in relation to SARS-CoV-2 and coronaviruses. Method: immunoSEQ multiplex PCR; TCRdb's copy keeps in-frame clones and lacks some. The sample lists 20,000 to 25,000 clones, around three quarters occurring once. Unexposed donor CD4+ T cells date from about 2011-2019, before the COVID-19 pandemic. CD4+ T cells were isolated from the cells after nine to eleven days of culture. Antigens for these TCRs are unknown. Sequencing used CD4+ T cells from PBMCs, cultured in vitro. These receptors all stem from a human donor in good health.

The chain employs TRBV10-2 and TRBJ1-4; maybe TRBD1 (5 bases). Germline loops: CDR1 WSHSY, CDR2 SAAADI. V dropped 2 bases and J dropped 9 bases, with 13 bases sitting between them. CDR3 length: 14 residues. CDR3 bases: TGCGCCAGCAGTGAGCCAGGAGGGGATCAAAAACTGTTTTTT. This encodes CASSEPGGDQKLFF.

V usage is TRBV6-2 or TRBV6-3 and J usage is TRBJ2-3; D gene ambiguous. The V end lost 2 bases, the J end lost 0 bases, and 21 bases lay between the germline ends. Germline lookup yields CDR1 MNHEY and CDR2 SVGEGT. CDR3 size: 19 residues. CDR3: CASSYGVFLGTFSTDTQYF. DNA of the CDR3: TGTGCCAGCAGTTACGGGGTCTTCCTTGGAACGTTTAGCACAGATACGCAGTATTTT.

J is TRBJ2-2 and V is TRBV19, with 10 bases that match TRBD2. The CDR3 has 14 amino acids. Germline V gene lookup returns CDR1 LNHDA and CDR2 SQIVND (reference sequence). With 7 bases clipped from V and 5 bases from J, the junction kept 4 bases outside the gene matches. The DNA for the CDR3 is TGTGCCAGTATCGCTAGCGGGAGAACCGGGGAGCTGTTTTTT. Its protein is CASIASGRTGELFF.

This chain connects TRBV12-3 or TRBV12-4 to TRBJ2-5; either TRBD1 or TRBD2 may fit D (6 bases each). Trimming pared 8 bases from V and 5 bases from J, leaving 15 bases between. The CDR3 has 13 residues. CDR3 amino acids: CASPRGGQETQYF. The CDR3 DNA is TGTGCCAGCCCTAGGGGAGGACAGGAGACCCAGTACTTC.

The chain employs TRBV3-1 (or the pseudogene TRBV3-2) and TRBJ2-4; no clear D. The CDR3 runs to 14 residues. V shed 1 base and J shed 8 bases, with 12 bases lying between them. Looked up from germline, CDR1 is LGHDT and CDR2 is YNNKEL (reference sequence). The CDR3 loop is CASSQAGSKDIQYF. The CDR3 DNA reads TGTGCCAGCAGCCAAGCGGGCTCAAAGGACATTCAGTACTTC.

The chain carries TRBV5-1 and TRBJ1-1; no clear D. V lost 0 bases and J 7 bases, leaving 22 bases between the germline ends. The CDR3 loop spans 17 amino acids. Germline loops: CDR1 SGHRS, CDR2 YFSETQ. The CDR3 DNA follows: TGCGCCAGCAGCTTGGCCCCCCGGGGTGGGCAGGCCCTTGAAGCTTTCTTT. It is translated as CASSLAPRGGQALEAFF.

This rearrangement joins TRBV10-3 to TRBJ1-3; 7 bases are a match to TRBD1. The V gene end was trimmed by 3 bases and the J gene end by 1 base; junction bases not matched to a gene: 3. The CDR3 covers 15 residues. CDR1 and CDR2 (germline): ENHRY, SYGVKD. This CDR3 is CAISDDRASGNTIYF. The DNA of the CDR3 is TGTGCCATCAGTGATGACAGGGCTTCTGGAAACACCATATATTTT.

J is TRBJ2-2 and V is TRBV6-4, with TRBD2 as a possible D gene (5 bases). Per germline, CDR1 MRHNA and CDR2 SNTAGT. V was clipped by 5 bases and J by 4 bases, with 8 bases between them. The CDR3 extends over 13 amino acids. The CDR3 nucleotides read TGTGCCAGCAGTAGGACTCTCACCGGGGAGCTGTTTTTT. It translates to CASSRTLTGELFF.

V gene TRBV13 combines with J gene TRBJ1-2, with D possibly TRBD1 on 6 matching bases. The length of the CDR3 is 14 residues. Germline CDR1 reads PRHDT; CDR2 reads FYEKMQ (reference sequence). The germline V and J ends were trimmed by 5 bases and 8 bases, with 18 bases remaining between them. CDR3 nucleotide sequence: TGTGCCAGCAGCATCCTGACAGGCCGAATCGGCTACACCTTC. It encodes CASSILTGRIGYTF.

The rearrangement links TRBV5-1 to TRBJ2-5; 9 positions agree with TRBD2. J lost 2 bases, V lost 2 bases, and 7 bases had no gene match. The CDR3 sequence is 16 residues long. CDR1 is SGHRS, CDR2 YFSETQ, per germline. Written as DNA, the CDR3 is TGCGCCAGCAGCTTTCAAGGGCTAGCGGGACAAGAGACCCAGTACTTC. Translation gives CASSFQGLAGQETQYF.

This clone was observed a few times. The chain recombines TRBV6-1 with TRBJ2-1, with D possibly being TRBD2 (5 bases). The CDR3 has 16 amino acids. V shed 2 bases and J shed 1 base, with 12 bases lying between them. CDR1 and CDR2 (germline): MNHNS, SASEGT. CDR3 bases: TGTGCCAGCAGTGAATTTGTTCGGGGTTCCTACAATGAGCAGTTCTTC. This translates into CASSEFVRGSYNEQFF.

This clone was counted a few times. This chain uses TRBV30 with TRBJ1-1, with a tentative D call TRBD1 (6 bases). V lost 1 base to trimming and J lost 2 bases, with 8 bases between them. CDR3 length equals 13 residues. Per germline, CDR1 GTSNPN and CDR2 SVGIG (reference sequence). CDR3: CAWSAGVNTEAFF. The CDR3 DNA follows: TGTGCCTGGAGTGCAGGGGTCAACACTGAAGCTTTCTTT.

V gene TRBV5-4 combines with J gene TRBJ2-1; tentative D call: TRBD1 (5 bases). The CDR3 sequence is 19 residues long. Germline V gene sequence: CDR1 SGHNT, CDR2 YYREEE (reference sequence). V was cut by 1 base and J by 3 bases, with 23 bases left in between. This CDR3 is CASSLTYIGQFRLYNEQFF. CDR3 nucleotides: TGTGCCAGCAGCTTGACTTATATTGGACAATTCCGCCTCTACAATGAGCAGTTCTTC.

The CDR3 DNA is TGTGCCATCAGTCCGCCTAGTGGCACAGATACGCAGTATTTT. It translates to CAISPPSGTDTQYF. J is TRBJ2-3 and V is TRBV10-3; no firm D call. The CDR3 consists of 14 residues. The V gene's germline CDR1 is ENHRY and CDR2 SYGVKD. The ends were cut back, 5 bases at V and 1 base at J, with 10 bases in the middle.

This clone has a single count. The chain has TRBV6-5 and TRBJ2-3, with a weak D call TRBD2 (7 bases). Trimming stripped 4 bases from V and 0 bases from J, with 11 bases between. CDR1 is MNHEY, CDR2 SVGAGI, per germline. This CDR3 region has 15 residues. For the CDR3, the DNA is TGTGCCAGCAGTTCCAGGGGACTAAGCACAGATACGCAGTATTTT. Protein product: CASSSRGLSTDTQYF.

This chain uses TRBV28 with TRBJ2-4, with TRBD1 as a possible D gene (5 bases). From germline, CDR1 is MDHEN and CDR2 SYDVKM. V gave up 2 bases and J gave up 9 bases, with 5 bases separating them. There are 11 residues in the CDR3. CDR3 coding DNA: TGTGCCAGCAGTTTACAGGGCATTCAGTACTTC. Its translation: CASSLQGIQYF.

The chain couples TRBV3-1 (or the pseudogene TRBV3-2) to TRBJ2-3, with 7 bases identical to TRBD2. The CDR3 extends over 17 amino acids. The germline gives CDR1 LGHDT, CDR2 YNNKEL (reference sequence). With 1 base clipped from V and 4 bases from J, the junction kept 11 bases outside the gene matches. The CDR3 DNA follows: TGTGCCAGCAGCCAAGCATTACCCGGGGAGGGTCCAGATACGCAGTATTTT. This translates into CASSQALPGEGPDTQYF.

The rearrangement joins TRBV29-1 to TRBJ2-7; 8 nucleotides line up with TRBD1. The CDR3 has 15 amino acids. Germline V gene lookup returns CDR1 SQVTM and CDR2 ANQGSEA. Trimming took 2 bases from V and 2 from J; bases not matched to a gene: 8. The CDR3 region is CSVELTTGATYEQYF. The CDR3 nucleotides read TGCAGCGTTGAATTAACGACAGGGGCCACCTACGAGCAGTACTTC.

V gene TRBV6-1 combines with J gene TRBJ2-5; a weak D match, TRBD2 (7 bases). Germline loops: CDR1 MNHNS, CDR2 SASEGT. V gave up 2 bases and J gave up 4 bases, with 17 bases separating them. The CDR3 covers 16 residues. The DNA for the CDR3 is TGTGCCAGCAGTGAATCTACGGGGGGCGCCTCAGAGACCCAGTACTTC. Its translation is CASSESTGGASETQYF.

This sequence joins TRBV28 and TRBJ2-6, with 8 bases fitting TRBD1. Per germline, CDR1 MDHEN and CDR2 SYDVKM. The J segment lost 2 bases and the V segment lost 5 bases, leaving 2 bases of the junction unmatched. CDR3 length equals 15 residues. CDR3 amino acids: CASSRTGTGANVLTF. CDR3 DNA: TGTGCCAGCAGTCGGACAGGGACTGGGGCCAACGTCCTGACTTTC.

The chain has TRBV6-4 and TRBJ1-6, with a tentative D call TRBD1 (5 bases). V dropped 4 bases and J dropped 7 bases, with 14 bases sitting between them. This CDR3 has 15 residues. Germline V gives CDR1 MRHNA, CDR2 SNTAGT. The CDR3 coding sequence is TGTGCCAGCAGTGTAGACCGGGGCGGAAATTCACCCCTCCACTTT. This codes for CASSVDRGGNSPLHF.

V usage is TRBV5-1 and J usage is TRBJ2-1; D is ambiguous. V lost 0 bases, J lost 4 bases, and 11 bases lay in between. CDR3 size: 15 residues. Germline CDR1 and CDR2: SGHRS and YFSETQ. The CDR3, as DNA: TGCGCCAGCAGCTTGGCGGCTGTCGTTTACAATGAGCAGTTCTTC. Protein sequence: CASSLAAVVYNEQFF.

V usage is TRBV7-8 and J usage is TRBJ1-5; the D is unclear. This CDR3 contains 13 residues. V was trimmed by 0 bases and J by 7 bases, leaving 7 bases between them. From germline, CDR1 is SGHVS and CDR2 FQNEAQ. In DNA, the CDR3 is TGTGCCAGCAGCTTAGCTTTGGCGCAGCCCCAGCATTTT. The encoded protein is CASSLALAQPQHF.

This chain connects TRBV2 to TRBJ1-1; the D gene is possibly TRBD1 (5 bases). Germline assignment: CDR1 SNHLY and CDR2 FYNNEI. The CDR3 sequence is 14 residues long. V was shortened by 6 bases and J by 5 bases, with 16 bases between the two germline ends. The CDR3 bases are TGTGCCAGCAGCATACAGGCTTCGAAAACTGAAGCTTTCTTT. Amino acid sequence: CASSIQASKTEAFF.

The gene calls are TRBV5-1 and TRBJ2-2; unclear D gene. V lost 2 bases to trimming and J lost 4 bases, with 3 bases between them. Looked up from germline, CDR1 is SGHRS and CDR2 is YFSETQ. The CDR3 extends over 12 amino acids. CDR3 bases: TGCGCCAGCAGCTTTTCCACCGGGGAGCTGTTTTTT. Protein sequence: CASSFSTGELFF.

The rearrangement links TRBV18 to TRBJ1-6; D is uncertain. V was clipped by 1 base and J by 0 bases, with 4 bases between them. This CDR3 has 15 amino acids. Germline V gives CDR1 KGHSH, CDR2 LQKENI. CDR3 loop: CASSPRSSYNSPLHF. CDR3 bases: TGTGCCAGCTCACCACGGAGCTCCTATAATTCACCCCTCCACTTT. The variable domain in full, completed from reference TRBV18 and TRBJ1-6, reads NAGVMQNPRHLVRRRGQEARLRCSPMKGHSHVYWYRQLPEEGLKFMVYLQKENIIDESGMPKERFSAEFPKEGPSILRIQQVVRGDSAAYFCASSPRSSYNSPLHFGNGTRLTVT.